This T cell receptor beta chain was sequenced for a study of identical twins. Points from the study as a whole: Researchers reported excess low generation probability among twin-shared out-of-frame alpha sequences. The more abundant beta clonotypes in cord blood had fewer insertions, and memory repertoires did not show this.

With template switching, a universal primer site was added, and the cDNA carried unique molecular identifiers. From the 5' RACE reads, TCRdb called clonotypes with MiXCR, one entry per CDR3 protein. The repertoire holds some 570,000 distinct CDR3 sequences, with 20% to 25% as singletons. Of note for this clonotype: Its cognate antigen is unknown.

The J segment lost 8 bases and the V segment lost 6 bases, leaving 6 bases of the junction unmatched. The CDR3 has 12 residues. Germline-derived CDR1 and CDR2 are ENHRY and SYGVKD. This sample also appeared in a second study, on yellow fever vaccine responses in identical twins.

Sequences were obtained from CD4+ T cells sorted from blood. This clonotype was obtained from a woman aged 18-29 years in good health. The genes are TRBV10-3 and TRBJ1-1; TRBD1 matches at 7 bases. The CDR3 here is CAIRDRAGEAFF. In DNA, the CDR3 is TGTGCCATCAGAGACAGGGCGGGAGAAGCTTTCTTT.